Reported below is one TCR beta chain. Its antigen remains unidentified. There are no base qualities to consult, and no much larger clone falls within one base. This specimen's treatment or condition label, interpreted: approximately nine-day PBMC culture with coronavirus spike peptide pools or control peptides (ViraFEST assay). The ViraFEST assay, used in the study, expanded antigen-specific T cells with peptide pools and then identified the expanded clonotypes through TCR sequencing. The convalescent patients' positive SARS-CoV-2 PCR tests were from March to December 2020, which was before the Alpha, Beta and Delta variants emerged in the United States. Roughly 2.1 million PBMCs per well were cultured in IMDM with approximately 5.5% human AB serum and about 9.7 IU/ml IL-2, plus 10 ug/ml peptide pools. On days 3 and 7, half of the culture medium was replaced with fresh IL-2-containing medium. After nine to eleven days of culture, CD4+ T cells were isolated by negative selection with the EasySep CD4+ T cell isolation kit. Ficoll-Paque Plus gradient centrifugation was used to isolate PBMCs from whole blood, and the isolated PBMCs were then either used fresh or cryopreserved at -140C. In general, triplicate wells were set up for every culture condition.

These data originate in a study of vaccination and CD4 T cells after COVID-19 (dated by TCRdb to between 2022 and 2023). Regarding the study in general: Convalescent patients had a positive SARS-CoV-2 result on nasal swab PCR, and of these patients, fewer than ten had mild disease and one had severe disease. In the convalescent cohort there were six males and four females, among whom were two Hispanic individuals, seven Caucasians, two Asians and one multiracial person. Control cultures received a CEFX viral epitope pool as the positive control, an HIV-1 Nef peptide pool as the negative control, or no peptide. Post-COVID blood samples from convalescent patients were collected a median of roughly 100 days after diagnosis, with a range of roughly 35 to 180 days. Culture stimuli were overlapping spike peptide pools from SARS-CoV-2 and from the common cold coronaviruses HCoV-NL63, HCoV-OC43 and HCoV-229E. The spike-specific CD4+ TCR repertoire was compared before and after mRNA vaccination in 10 to 11 COVID-19 convalescent patients and a handful of infection-naive healthy vaccine recipients. Post-vaccine blood samples were obtained a median of roughly 75 days after the second vaccine dose, with a range of roughly 13 to 250 days. Participants received two doses of either the Pfizer-BioNTech BNT162b2 vaccine (n=8) or the Moderna mRNA-1273 vaccine (n=2). Beyond this particular receptor, the publication reports: Only a relatively small number of convalescent patients were included in the study, and early timepoints following natural infection were not analyzed. In convalescent patients, nearly all vaccine-specific clones (304 of 307) were found to be mono-reactive for SARS-CoV-2 spike rather than cross-reactive with common cold coronaviruses. Although the median number of SARS-CoV-2-reactive clonotypes went up from 20 to 25 after infection to some 37 after vaccination, the increase was not significant. Among convalescent patients, a median about 90% of the SARS-CoV-2-reactive clones seen after vaccination appeared only after vaccination, which suggests priming specific to the vaccine.

Libraries were prepared through PCR. TCR sequencing of DNA from cultured CD4+ T cells used the Oncomine TCR Beta short-read assay at the Johns Hopkins FTIC core. The QIAamp micro DNA kit was used to extract genomic DNA from the cultured CD4+ T cells. Oncomine TCR Beta libraries made from cultured CD4+ T cells were pooled using unique dual indexes and sequenced on an Illumina iSeq 100. The paper's processing steps were these. Non-productive sequences were removed, and CDR3s not starting with C, not ending with F or W, or shorter than 7 amino acids were discarded. Antigen-specific clonotypes were identified with the MANAFEST web application by comparing peptide-stimulated wells with reference and other culture wells. For a clone to be called positive, the clone needed an FDR below 0.05, an odds ratio above 5, and a productive frequency above 0.1% in at least two of three replicate wells. A clonotype was classed as cross-reactive if the clonotype showed significant expansion both in SARS-CoV-2 spike wells and in at least one common cold coronavirus spike condition. Similarity between CDR3 sequences was evaluated in R version 3.6.1 using Levenshtein distances (stringdist) and unrooted phylogenetic trees (ape). Clones were called with MiXCR by TCRdb after fastp trimmed the public reads at Q25, and only in-frame beta chains were retained. Each entry is one CDR3 protein sequence, shown with its most common DNA and genes. It is TCRdb's table, rather than the study itself, that gives the V and J calls and clone size. This sample is represented by roughly 16,000 distinct CDR3 sequences; roughly half of them were singletons. The ten largest clonotypes hold roughly 3.6% of the sample.

The germline V gene yields MNHEY for CDR1 and SVGEGT for CDR2. The CDR3, from cysteine to phenylalanine, totals 15 residues. The only DNA kept is the CDR3, 45 bases in frame from the first base. After removal of 4 bases from V and 6 bases from J, the junction retains 6 bases not matched to a gene. This receptor was obtained from a human donor who had recovered from COVID-19. Recombination connected TRBV6-2 or TRBV6-3 to TRBJ2-1; TRBD1 aligns with 10 central bases. Sequences were derived from CD4+ T cells from blood, cultured in vitro, sampled before SARS-CoV-2 vaccination. The CDR3 in this case is CASSSTGQGLNEQFF. The nucleotides read TGTGCCAGCAGTTCTACGGGACAGGGGCTCAATGAGCAGTTCTTC.